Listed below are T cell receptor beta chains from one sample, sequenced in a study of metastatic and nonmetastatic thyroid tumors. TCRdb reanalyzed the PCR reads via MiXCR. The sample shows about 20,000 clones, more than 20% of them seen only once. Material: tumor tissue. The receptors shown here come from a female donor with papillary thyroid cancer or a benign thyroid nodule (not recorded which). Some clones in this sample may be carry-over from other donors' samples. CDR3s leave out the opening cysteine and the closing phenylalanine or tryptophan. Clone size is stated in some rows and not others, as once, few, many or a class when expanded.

ASSLREGAGELF,many,TRBV5-1,12
ASSMGRSSNQPQH,few,TRBV19,13
ADPGLAGGDDTQY,many,TRBV19,13
SATPLQKREIVDTQY,-,TRBV20-1,15
ASSLPRGANTQY,many,TRBV5-1,12
ASSSILAGVPYEQY,medium-sized,TRBV28,14
ASGLAGERQETQY,-,TRBV5-6,13
AWSVPGGGYEKLF,-,TRBV30,13
ASSEVERGYT,-,TRBV6-1,10
ASSLSTGGARETQY,many,TRBV3-1,14
AIRTGSNTEAF,-,TRBV6-1,11
ASSSGTLGEQY,many,TRBV3-1,11
ASSPWASGANVLT,many,TRBV5-6,13
ASSSGNRVGNTEAF,-,TRBV11-2,14
ASSLNWGNEQF,-,TRBV11-3,11
ASSKGLRDRGRFGETQY,many,TRBV19,17
ASSATGGNSPLH,few,TRBV19,12
ASSLLAGASISYEQY,medium-sized,TRBV7-2,15
ASSKTGELF,few,TRBV7-6,9
ASSGDRPKYGYT,many,TRBV9,12